This passage covers 25 T cell receptor beta chains from one sample sequenced in a study of regulatory T cells in long-lasting Graves disease. The time point denotes: persistent/refractory GD, antithyroid drugs over 5 years with positive TRAb. Extracted PBMC RNA gave rise to the TCR library. Assembly of TCR beta libraries relied on iRepertoire HTBI primers together with Arm-PCR of CDR3 regions. Via MiXCR, TCRdb re-called the multiplex PCR reads, giving one row per CDR3 protein. The repertoire includes 400,000 to 450,000 distinct CDR3 sequences, 23% of them detected once, and roughly a quarter sits in the top ten. The sample consisted of peripheral blood mononuclear cells (PBMCs), taken when the disease was refractory, from a patient treated with antithyroid drugs. All receptors come from a female donor with Graves disease.

The count of this clonotype is one. V gene TRBV5-1 combines with J gene TRBJ2-5; TRBD1 matches 8 bases. Germline CDR1 is SGHRS and CDR2 is YFSETQ. Germline trimming cut 5 bases from V and 5 bases from J; bases unmatched to any gene: 14. The CDR3 is 16 amino acids. This CDR3 is CASSSWYQGAEETQYF. CDR3 sequence (DNA): TGCGCCAGCAGTTCTTGGTATCAGGGGGCCGAGGAGACCCAGTACTTC. The entire variable domain, with the rest obtained from reference TRBV5-1 and TRBJ2-5, is as follows: KAGVTQTPRYLIKTRGQQVTLSCSPISGHRSVSWYQQTPGQGLQFLFEYFSETQRNKGNFPGRFSGRQFSNSRSEMNVSTLELGDSALYLCASSSWYQGAEETQYFGPGTRLLVL.

This clonotype occurred many times. The chain recombines TRBV30 with TRBJ1-2; 8 bases line up with TRBD1. The CDR3 sequence is 13 residues long. Germline V gene data show CDR1 as GTSNPN and CDR2 as SVGIG (reference sequence). Trimming at V came to 3 bases and at J to 8 bases, leaving 8 bases not matched to a gene. The CDR3, as DNA: TGTGCCTGGAGGGAGCAGGGGGCGGGAGGCTACACCTTC. As protein: CAWREQGAGGYTF. Full variable domain (missing parts from reference TRBV30 and TRBJ1-2): SQTIHQWPATLVQPVGSPLSLECTVEGTSNPNLYWYRQAAGRGLQLLFYSVGIGQISSEVPQNLSASRPQDRQFILSSKKLLLSDSGFYLCAWREQGAGGYTFGSGTRLTVV.

This sequence joins TRBV20-1 and TRBJ1-1; D is ambiguous. CDR3 length equals 14 residues. Germline-derived CDR1 and CDR2 are DFQATT and SNEGSKA (reference sequence). Trimming pared 6 bases from V and 4 bases from J, leaving 18 bases between. CDR3 nucleotide sequence: TGCAGTGCAAATCCGAGTTCGGCGAGCACTGAAGCTTTCTTT. This translates into CSANPSSASTEAFF.

This clonotype turned up a few times. This chain uses TRBV7-6 with TRBJ2-1; D is tentatively TRBD1 or TRBD2 (5 bases each). The CDR3 is 19 amino acids. Germline V gene lookup returns CDR1 SGHVS and CDR2 FNYEAQ. V was shortened by 4 bases and J by 3 bases, with 25 bases between the two germline ends. This chain's CDR3 is CASSSGTLGLIARYNEQFF. The CDR3 DNA is TGTGCCAGCAGCTCCGGGACCCTGGGCCTGATAGCCCGCTACAATGAGCAGTTCTTC.

This rearrangement joins TRBV29-1 to TRBJ2-7, with TRBD2 matching over 7 bases. Germline V gives CDR1 SQVTM, CDR2 ANQGSEA. Trimming removed 4 bases from V and 3 bases from J; junction bases left unmatched: 6. The CDR3 runs to 13 residues. The CDR3: CSVVARGSYEQYF. In DNA, the CDR3 is TGCAGCGTTGTAGCGCGCGGGAGCTACGAGCAGTACTTC.

The V gene is TRBV2, the J gene TRBJ2-5, with 11 bases that match TRBD1. Per germline, CDR1 SNHLY and CDR2 FYNNEI. V lost 3 bases and J lost 5; bases outside the gene matches: 5. CDR3 size: 15 residues. CDR3 coding DNA: TGTGCCAGCAGTGAGGGGACAGGGGGTGGCGAGACCCAGTACTTC. Translation: CASSEGTGGGETQYF.

This chain's CDR3 is CASRSRNGGGSPLHF. CDR3 bases: TGTGCCAGCAGATCCCGCAACGGGGGCGGTTCACCCCTCCACTTT. V is TRBV12-3 or TRBV12-4 and J is TRBJ1-6; weak D call: TRBD1 (6 bases). This CDR3 has 15 amino acids. V lost 6 bases and J lost 9, with 18 bases in between.

The chain couples TRBV6-1 to TRBJ1-1, with a weak D call TRBD1 (5 bases). Trimming removed 4 bases at V and 1 base at J, with 13 bases between. Germline CDR1 reads MNHNS; CDR2 reads SASEGT. The length of the CDR3 is 15 residues. CDR3 nucleotides: TGTGCCAGCAGTGTGTGGGGCAATGCGAACACTGAAGCTTTCTTT. It yields the protein CASSVWGNANTEAFF.

This clonotype was counted between two and nine times. A much more abundant neighbour one base away suggests this may be a read error. V usage is TRBV2 and J usage is TRBJ2-7, with D tentatively TRBD1 (6 bases). Looked up from germline, CDR1 is SNHLY and CDR2 is FYNNEI. The CDR3 spans 14 residues. The CDR3 is CASGVARGSHEQYF. CDR3 DNA: TGTGCCAGCGGTGTTGCCAGGGGCTCCCACGAGCAGTACTTC. The entire variable domain, with the rest obtained from reference TRBV2 and TRBJ2-7, is as follows: EPEVTQTPSHQVTQMGQEVILRCVPISNHLYFYWYRQILGQKVEFLVSFYNNEISEKSEIFDDQFSVERPDGSNFTLKIRSTKLEDSAMYFCASGVARGSHEQYFGPGTRLTVT.

This clonotype was picked up one time. V and J are TRBV4-1 and TRBJ1-5; D possibly corresponds to TRBD1 (5 bases). The germline V gene encodes CDR1 MGHRA and CDR2 YSYEKL. V dropped 4 bases and J dropped 4 bases, with 17 bases sitting between them. The CDR3 is made up of 16 amino acids. The CDR3 coding sequence is TGCGCCAGCAGCCTCGCAGAGGGCCGGGGGAATCAGCCCCAGCATTTT. Protein product: CASSLAEGRGNQPQHF.

The chain has TRBV5-1 and TRBJ2-2; 8 bases match TRBD2. CDR1 is SGHRS and CDR2 is YFSETQ in the germline V gene. CDR3 size: 17 residues. Trimming removed 4 bases from V and 6 bases from J; junction bases left unmatched: 14. This CDR3 is CASSPTGERERAGELFF. DNA of the CDR3: TGCGCCAGCAGCCCGACGGGGGAGCGGGAGAGGGCCGGGGAGCTGTTTTTT. The full variable domain, with the rest looked up from reference TRBV5-1 and TRBJ2-2, is KAGVTQTPRYLIKTRGQQVTLSCSPISGHRSVSWYQQTPGQGLQFLFEYFSETQRNKGNFPGRFSGRQFSNSRSEMNVSTLELGDSALYLCASSPTGERERAGELFFGEGSRLTVL.

In this sample, this clonotype turned up many times. This chain uses TRBV28 with TRBJ1-1, with 8 bases matching TRBD1. V shed 2 bases and J 5 bases; nucleotides not matched to a gene: 10. The germline CDR1 and CDR2 sequences are MDHEN and SYDVKM. This CDR3 has 16 amino acids. The CDR3 sequence: CASSLIQTGGETEAFF. CDR3 sequence (DNA): TGTGCCAGCAGTTTAATCCAAACAGGGGGGGAGACTGAAGCTTTCTTT.

The chain combines TRBV5-1 with TRBJ2-7; possible D gene TRBD2, 6 bases. The V gene lost 3 bases and the J gene lost 4 bases, with 14 bases spanning the gap. This CDR3 has 14 amino acids. Germline V gene data show CDR1 as SGHRS and CDR2 as YFSETQ. The CDR3 sequence: CASSYEAGRYEQYF. As DNA, the CDR3 is TGCGCCAGCAGCTACGAGGCAGGGAGGTACGAGCAGTACTTC.

This clonotype was counted many times. This chain links TRBV28 with TRBJ2-7; TRBD1 agrees at 7 bases. Looked up from germline, CDR1 is MDHEN and CDR2 is SYDVKM. The CDR3 length is 14 residues. J was trimmed by 2 bases and V by 7 bases; bases with no gene match: 8. CDR3: CASTGTDITYEQYF. In DNA, the CDR3 is TGTGCCAGCACTGGGACAGACATTACCTACGAGCAGTACTTC. The full variable domain, completed using reference TRBV28 and TRBJ2-7, is DVKVTQSSRYLVKRTGEKVFLECVQDMDHENMFWYRQDPGLGLRLIYFSYDVKMKEKGDIPEGYSVSREKKERFSLILESASTNQTSMYLCASTGTDITYEQYFGPGTRLTVT.

The chain has TRBV5-1 and TRBJ2-4; perhaps TRBD2 as D (6 bases). CDR1 and CDR2 (germline): SGHRS, YFSETQ. CDR3 length: 16 residues. With 3 bases removed from V and 5 bases from J, the gap between germline ends came to 18 bases. The CDR3 spells CASSWGLTLAENIQYF. The CDR3 bases are TGCGCCAGCAGCTGGGGACTTACCCTCGCGGAAAACATTCAGTACTTC.

This clonotype has ten or more counts. One end of the junction fails to match germline, which may point to a read error. The chain is built from TRBV6-1 and TRBJ1-3, with D unclear. Germline-derived CDR1 and CDR2 are MNHNS and SASEGT. The CDR3 has 13 amino acids. CDR3 sequence: CASGEVGGNTIYF. In DNA form, the CDR3 reads TGTGCCAGCGGTGAAGTCGGTGGAAACACCATATATTTT.

The chain couples TRBV5-1 to TRBJ1-3, with D possibly matching TRBD1 (5 bases). The CDR3 length is 15 residues. Germline V lookup: CDR1 SGHRS, CDR2 YFSETQ. Deletions cut 7 bases from V and 0 bases from J, with 14 bases between. CDR3 sequence (DNA): TGCGCCAGCGGCCGGGACGGCAACTCTGGAAACACCATATATTTT. Protein sequence: CASGRDGNSGNTIYF.

This clonotype was seen a few times. This may be a read error: a much more frequent sequence differs by one nucleotide. The chain uses TRBV2 and TRBJ1-1, with a tentative D call TRBD1 (6 bases). Trimming left V 11 bases short and J 4 bases short, with 11 bases between. The CDR3 loop spans 11 amino acids. CDR1 is SNHLY, CDR2 FYNNEI, per germline. The CDR3 loop reads CAGQRSTEAFF. The DNA for the CDR3 is TGTGCCGGACAGAGGAGCACTGAAGCTTTCTTT. The full variable domain, completed using reference TRBV2 and TRBJ1-1, is EPEVTQTPSHQVTQMGQEVILRCVPISNHLYFYWYRQILGQKVEFLVSFYNNEISEKSEIFDDQFSVERPDGSNFTLKIRSTKLEDSAMYFCAGQRSTEAFFGQGTRLTVV.

This clonotype has a single count. The chain carries TRBV12-3 or TRBV12-4 and TRBJ2-3; no clear D. This CDR3 has 14 residues. V lost 6 bases, J lost 5 bases, and 15 bases lay in between. The CDR3 bases are TGTGCCAGCAGGAACGAGGTTTCGGGAGATACGCAGTATTTT. This encodes CASRNEVSGDTQYF.

J is TRBJ1-2 and V is TRBV9, with D possibly being TRBD1 (5 bases). The CDR3 extends over 18 amino acids. Deletions cut 0 bases from V and 4 bases from J, with 22 bases between. CDR1 SGDLS and CDR2 YYNGEE come from the germline V gene. CDR3 loop: CASSVAPSLEAGIYGYTF. As DNA, the CDR3 is TGTGCCAGCAGCGTAGCCCCCTCCCTCGAGGCAGGGATCTATGGCTACACCTTC.

This rearrangement joins TRBV19 to TRBJ2-3; maybe TRBD2 (6 bases). V was pared by 6 bases and J by 0 bases, with 10 bases between. The CDR3 runs 14 residues. Germline lookup yields CDR1 LNHDA and CDR2 SQIVND (reference sequence). The DNA for the CDR3 is TGTGCCAGTAGGCGGGACTTCAGCACAGATACGCAGTATTTT. As protein: CASRRDFSTDTQYF.

Remarks on this clonotype: It is likely a read error, because the conserved phenylalanine at the end of the CDR3 is missing. The chain is built from TRBV16 and TRBJ1-1, with a tentative D call TRBD1 (6 bases). This CDR3 spans 13 amino acids. V was clipped by 2 bases and J by 7 bases, with 11 bases between them. CDR1 KGHSY and CDR2 FQNENV come from the germline V gene. The DNA for the CDR3 is TGTGCCAGCAGCCAAAGGGGGGGGGGTGAAGCTTTCATT. Translated: CASSQRGGGEAFI.

This clonotype was counted many times. The J gene is TRBJ2-7, the V gene TRBV11-1, with D possibly being TRBD1 or TRBD2 (5 bases each). V gave up 2 bases and J gave up 3 bases, with 11 bases separating them. This CDR3 contains 14 residues. Germline V gene sequence: CDR1 SGHAT, CDR2 FQDESV (reference sequence). CDR3 amino acids: CASSLNLGDYEQYF. CDR3 DNA: TGTGCCAGCAGCTTAAATTTGGGGGACTACGAGCAGTACTTC.

The rearrangement links TRBV20-1 to TRBJ1-5; tentatively, D is TRBD1 (5 bases). The CDR3 loop spans 13 amino acids. Trimming stripped 7 bases from V and 2 bases from J, with 12 bases between. Germline V gene data show CDR1 as DFQATT and CDR2 as SNEGSKA (reference sequence). CDR3 sequence (DNA): TGCAGTGTAGTAGGGGAAGGCAATCAGCCCCAGCATTTT. Translating gives CSVVGEGNQPQHF.

The CDR3, as DNA: TGCGCCAGCACCGAAGGTACTAGCGGGACCCTGGGCGAGCAGTACTTC. Its translation is CASTEGTSGTLGEQYF. The V call is TRBV5-1, the J call TRBJ2-7; 10 bases map to TRBD2. The CDR3 spans 16 residues. The germline CDR1 and CDR2 sequences are SGHRS and YFSETQ. V was clipped by 6 bases and J by 6 bases; unmatched bases: 15.